The 29 T cell receptor beta chains presented below share a single source sample, sequenced in a study of T cells in Graves' hyperthyroidism and ophthalmopathy. It was RNA transcripts that yielded the amplified TCR beta CDR3 regions. The HTBI primer set drove a first-round RT-PCR of the TCR CDR3. TCRdb itself ran the multiplex PCR reads through MiXCR, one entry per CDR3 protein. This table has roughly 400,000 distinct CDR3 sequences, about 14% appearing once. Input material: blood. Receptor source: a man aged 45-65 years with Graves' ophthalmopathy.

This clonotype was observed many times. The chain carries TRBV3-1 and TRBJ2-1; 10 nucleotides match TRBD2. CDR3 length: 19 residues. Germline loops: CDR1 LGHDT, CDR2 YNNKEL (reference sequence). Germline trimming cut 5 bases from V and 8 bases from J; bases unmatched to any gene: 21. CDR3 region: CASSEIGNSGRTARDEQFF. The CDR3 region has the DNA TGTGCCAGCAGCGAGATTGGGAATAGCGGGAGGACGGCTCGGGATGAGCAGTTCTTC.

The V call is TRBV24-1, the J call TRBJ1-2, with 8 nucleotides matching TRBD1. The V gene's germline CDR1 is KGHDR and CDR2 SFDVKD. The ends lost 4 bases at V and 11 bases at J; junction bases unmatched: 8. The CDR3 consists of 13 residues. CDR3 sequence reads: CATSDRDRTAYTF. CDR3 DNA: TGTGCCACCAGTGACCGGGACAGGACCGCTTACACCTTC.

This clonotype was observed many times. The chain carries TRBV28 and TRBJ2-3, with TRBD2 identical over 12 bases. Germline V gene sequence: CDR1 MDHEN, CDR2 SYDVKM. The CDR3 spans 16 residues. V shed 5 bases and J 0 bases; nucleotides not matched to a gene: 3. This chain's CDR3 is CASSASGRGSTDTQYF. DNA of the CDR3: TGTGCCAGCAGTGCTAGCGGGAGGGGAAGCACAGATACGCAGTATTTT. Full variable domain (missing parts from reference TRBV28 and TRBJ2-3): DVKVTQSSRYLVKRTGEKVFLECVQDMDHENMFWYRQDPGLGLRLIYFSYDVKMKEKGDIPEGYSVSREKKERFSLILESASTNQTSMYLCASSASGRGSTDTQYFGPGTRLTVL.

This clonotype came up many times. The rearrangement joins TRBV28 to TRBJ1-4; 10 nucleotides line up with TRBD1. This CDR3 has 15 residues. With V trimmed by 8 bases and J by 5 bases, 8 bases remained unmatched. The germline gives CDR1 MDHEN, CDR2 SYDVKM. DNA for the CDR3: TGTGCCAGCGGACAGGGGGACGACCAAAATGAAAAACTGTTTTTT. Amino acid sequence: CASGQGDDQNEKLFF.

This clonotype was recorded at least ten times. The chain uses TRBV7-8 and TRBJ2-1, with 13 positions matching TRBD2. Germline-derived CDR1 and CDR2 are SGHVS and FQNEAQ. There are 16 residues in the CDR3. V dropped 4 bases and J dropped 4; count of bases not matched to a gene: 4. CDR3 DNA: TGTGCCAGCAGCTCCTTGACTAGCGGGAGGTACAATGAGCAGTTCTTC. Translation: CASSSLTSGRYNEQFF. Using reference TRBV7-8 and TRBJ2-1 for the parts outside the CDR3, the full variable domain is GAGVSQSPRYKVAKRGQDVALRCDPISGHVSLFWYQQALGQGPEFLTYFQNEAQLDKSGLPSDRFFAERPEGSVSTLKIQRTQQEDSAVYLCASSSLTSGRYNEQFFGPGTRLTVL.

This clonotype was detected many times. The chain joins TRBV7-9 to TRBJ2-1; D not certain. Germline V gene data show CDR1 as SEHNR and CDR2 as FQNEAQ (reference sequence). The CDR3 spans 18 residues. Trimming cost V 5 bases and J 3 bases, with 23 bases left between them. CDR3 residues: CASSPPPFPGHHYNEQFF. CDR3 nucleotide sequence: TGTGCCAGCAGCCCCCCCCCCTTTCCAGGCCACCACTACAATGAGCAGTTCTTC.

This clonotype showed up many times. The chain has TRBV27 and TRBJ2-1; 9 positions agree with TRBD1. J gave up 0 bases and V 3 bases, and 12 bases lay outside the gene matches. There are 19 residues in the CDR3. Germline V gene sequence: CDR1 MNHEY, CDR2 SMNVEV (reference sequence). CDR3 bases: TGTGCCAGCAGTTTTAGACAGGGGGTCTCTCTGGGCTCCTACAATGAGCAGTTCTTC. Translation: CASSFRQGVSLGSYNEQFF.

V and J are TRBV12-3 or TRBV12-4 and TRBJ2-7; TRBD1 aligns across 8 bases. This CDR3 is built from 15 residues. V was clipped by 5 bases and J by 0 bases; unmatched bases: 6. The chain's CDR3 is CASSTRTGISYEQYF. Here the CDR3 DNA reads TGTGCCAGCAGTACTCGGACAGGGATCTCCTACGAGCAGTACTTC.

The chain is built from TRBV19 and TRBJ2-3; no clear D. The CDR3 contains 13 residues. V lost 7 bases and J lost 0, with 8 bases in between. The germline V gene has CDR1 LNHDA and CDR2 SQIVND (reference sequence). CDR3 in amino acids: CASNGISTDTQYF. DNA for the CDR3: TGTGCCAGTAATGGGATTAGCACAGATACGCAGTATTTT. The full variable domain, with the rest looked up from reference TRBV19 and TRBJ2-3, is DGGITQSPKYLFRKEGQNVTLSCEQNLNHDAMYWYRQDPGQGLRLIYYSQIVNDFQKGDIAEGYSVSREKKESFPLTVTSAQKNPTAFYLCASNGISTDTQYFGPGTRLTVL.

This clonotype was counted at least ten times. CDR3 sequence reads: CASSDKGSNGNTIYF. The CDR3 region has the DNA TGTGCCAGCAGTGATAAGGGATCAAATGGAAACACCATATATTTT. This chain joins TRBV2 and TRBJ1-3, with D unclear. Germline CDR1 reads SNHLY; CDR2 reads FYNNEI. V dropped 3 bases and J dropped 3 bases, with 12 bases sitting between them. The CDR3 extends over 15 amino acids. Complete variable domain (other parts from reference TRBV2 and TRBJ1-3): EPEVTQTPSHQVTQMGQEVILRCVPISNHLYFYWYRQILGQKVEFLVSFYNNEISEKSEIFDDQFSVERPDGSNFTLKIRSTKLEDSAMYFCASSDKGSNGNTIYFGEGSWLTVV.

This chain links TRBV2 with TRBJ1-6; D unresolved. V gave up 8 bases and J gave up 6 bases, with 8 bases separating them. CDR3 length: 12 amino acids. CDR1 is SNHLY, CDR2 FYNNEI, per germline. The CDR3 spells CASRAVNSPLHF. The CDR3 DNA reads TGTGCCAGCCGGGCCGTTAATTCACCCCTCCACTTT.

In this sample, this clonotype turned up a few times. The chain recombines TRBV5-1 with TRBJ2-2; TRBD1 aligns across 11 bases. The CDR3 has 16 amino acids. Germline CDR1 reads SGHRS; CDR2 reads YFSETQ. V was pared by 2 bases and J by 5 bases, with 5 bases of the junction left unmatched. CDR3 DNA: TGCGCCAGCAGCTTCGCGGGGACAGGGGGAACCGGGGAGCTGTTTTTT. Protein product: CASSFAGTGGTGELFF.

The table lists this clonotype with many counts. The chain combines TRBV2 with TRBJ2-1; D is undetermined. The germline V and J ends were trimmed by 7 bases and 0 bases, with 10 bases remaining between them. CDR3 length: 14 amino acids. In germline, CDR1 is SNHLY, CDR2 FYNNEI. CDR3: CASTPASSYNEQFF. The CDR3 DNA reads TGTGCCAGCACGCCGGCCAGCTCCTACAATGAGCAGTTCTTC.

This clonotype occurred many times. This chain joins TRBV6-1 and TRBJ1-2, with D possibly being TRBD1 (6 bases). In germline, CDR1 is MNHNS, CDR2 SASEGT. The CDR3 consists of 16 residues. V was pared by 5 bases and J by 0 bases, with 16 bases between. The CDR3 nucleotides are TGTGCCAGCAGTCCCGTACCGGGACAAACTAACTATGGCTACACCTTC. It specifies CASSPVPGQTNYGYTF.

The chain has TRBV28 and TRBJ2-7; D is uncertain. CDR3 length: 13 residues. Germline loops: CDR1 MDHEN, CDR2 SYDVKM. V lost 4 bases, J lost 0 bases, and 7 bases lay in between. This CDR3 is CASSSRYSYEQYF. Here the CDR3 DNA reads TGTGCCAGCAGTTCACGTTACTCCTACGAGCAGTACTTC. Looking up the rest from reference TRBV28 and TRBJ2-7 gives the full variable domain: DVKVTQSSRYLVKRTGEKVFLECVQDMDHENMFWYRQDPGLGLRLIYFSYDVKMKEKGDIPEGYSVSREKKERFSLILESASTNQTSMYLCASSSRYSYEQYFGPGTRLTVT.

This clonotype was counted between two and nine times. This chain uses TRBV4-1 with TRBJ2-2, with D perhaps matching TRBD1 (5 bases). This CDR3 is 15 amino acids long. V shed 0 bases and J shed 2 bases, with 7 bases lying between them. Germline V gene data show CDR1 as MGHRA and CDR2 as YSYEKL. This CDR3 is CASSQDRANTGELFF. The CDR3 coding sequence is TGCGCCAGCAGCCAAGACAGGGCTAACACCGGGGAGCTGTTTTTT.

This clonotype was seen only a few times. CDR3 sequence (DNA): TGCAGCGCCAAGGACAGGGGGAACACCGGGGAGCTGTTTTTT. Translated: CSAKDRGNTGELFF. The V and J genes are TRBV29-1 and TRBJ2-2; 9 bases are shared with TRBD1. The CDR3 extends over 14 amino acids. Germline loops: CDR1 SQVTM, CDR2 ANQGSEA. V lost 7 bases and J lost 1; bases outside the gene matches: 4.

This clonotype was counted many times. This chain joins TRBV12-3 or TRBV12-4 and TRBJ2-7; D not resolved. V lost 2 bases, J lost 3 bases, and 17 bases lay in between. The CDR3 totals 16 residues. The chain's CDR3 is CASSLRISADDYEQYF. The CDR3 DNA sequence: TGTGCCAGCAGTTTACGGATAAGCGCTGACGACTACGAGCAGTACTTC.

This clonotype was counted at least ten times. The gene calls are TRBV10-2 and TRBJ2-1, with 9 bases aligning to TRBD2. The CDR3 covers 16 residues. CDR1 WSHSY and CDR2 SAAADI come from the germline V gene. Germline trimming cut 6 bases from V and 7 bases from J; bases unmatched to any gene: 13. CDR3 DNA sequence: TGCGCCAGCAGACCGACGACGGGACTAGCCTTGAATGAGCAGTTCTTC. It translates to CASRPTTGLALNEQFF.

This clonotype was observed at least ten times. The rearrangement joins TRBV6-2 or TRBV6-3 to TRBJ2-1; maybe TRBD1 (6 bases). Germline V gene lookup returns CDR1 MNHEY and CDR2 SVGEGT. The CDR3 spans 15 residues. The V end was cut by 1 base, the J end by 7 bases, with 14 bases between. The chain's CDR3 is CASSYLKQGENEQFF. Written as DNA, the CDR3 is TGTGCCAGCAGTTACTTAAAACAGGGCGAAAATGAGCAGTTCTTC.

The J gene is TRBJ2-3, the V gene TRBV4-2; no definite D call. V was shortened by 0 bases and J by 0 bases, with 7 bases between the two germline ends. Germline V CDR1 and CDR2: LGHNA, YNFKEQ. The CDR3 loop spans 15 amino acids. CDR3: CASSQERSSTDTQYF. As DNA, the CDR3 is TGTGCCAGCAGCCAAGAACGAAGTAGCACAGATACGCAGTATTTT.

The table lists this clonotype with many counts. V gene TRBV7-9 combines with J gene TRBJ2-1; TRBD2 aligns across 9 bases. The CDR3 loop spans 16 amino acids. Germline assignment: CDR1 SEHNR and CDR2 FQNEAQ (reference sequence). The J segment lost 8 bases and the V segment lost 5 bases, leaving 13 bases of the junction unmatched. The CDR3 protein is CASSPRGTSRRYEQFF. CDR3 nucleotide sequence: TGTGCCAGCAGCCCCAGGGGGACTAGCCGAAGATATGAGCAGTTCTTC.

This clonotype was detected only a few times. This chain uses TRBV3-1 with TRBJ2-1; 11 nucleotides agree with TRBD2. Germline CDR1 is LGHDT and CDR2 is YNNKEL (reference sequence). The CDR3 contains 15 residues. The J segment lost 3 bases and the V segment lost 6 bases, leaving 4 bases of the junction unmatched. DNA of the CDR3: TGTGCCAGCAGGGTAGCGGGAGGGGGCTACAATGAGCAGTTCTTC. Translated, it gives CASRVAGGGYNEQFF.

This clonotype was detected ten times or more. The chain employs TRBV3-1 and TRBJ1-2; TRBD1 aligns across 9 bases. With 3 bases clipped from V and 7 bases from J, the junction kept 6 bases outside the gene matches. CDR1 and CDR2 (germline): LGHDT, YNNKEL (reference sequence). The length of the CDR3 is 14 residues. The CDR3 loop reads CASSQEDRGFGYTF. CDR3 sequence (DNA): TGTGCCAGCAGCCAGGAAGACAGGGGGTTTGGCTACACCTTC.

This chain links TRBV11-2 with TRBJ1-4; D ambiguous. Between the trimmed V and J ends, which lost 5 bases and 4 bases, there was a span of 11 bases. The CDR3 sequence is 14 residues long. The germline V gene encodes CDR1 SGHAT and CDR2 FQNNGV. The CDR3 region has the DNA TGTGCCAGCAGCCCAACGGGGATTAATGAAAAACTGTTTTTT. This translates into CASSPTGINEKLFF.

This clonotype was counted at least ten times. The rearrangement links TRBV20-1 to TRBJ2-1; no firm D call. V lost 6 bases, J lost 5 bases, and 17 bases lay in between. The germline V gene has CDR1 DFQATT and CDR2 SNEGSKA (reference sequence). The CDR3 runs 14 residues. CDR3 region: CSAGRASADNEQFF. The CDR3 DNA is TGCAGTGCAGGTCGGGCTAGTGCCGACAATGAGCAGTTCTTC.

There are many counts of this clonotype. The chain combines TRBV29-1 with TRBJ1-1; D unclear. Germline V gives CDR1 SQVTM, CDR2 ANQGSEA. The CDR3 covers 14 residues. V was shortened by 2 bases and J by 0 bases, with 10 bases between the two germline ends. CDR3 protein: CSVEMGRLNTEAFF. In DNA form, the CDR3 reads TGCAGCGTTGAAATGGGCAGGTTGAACACTGAAGCTTTCTTT.

The rearrangement uses TRBV19 and TRBJ1-2, with 10 bases aligning to TRBD1. Losses at the gene ends were 9 bases for V and 7 bases for J; bases not matched to a gene: 2. The germline V gene has CDR1 LNHDA and CDR2 SQIVND (reference sequence). The CDR3 extends over 11 amino acids. The chain's CDR3 is CASGTGAGYTF. In DNA, the CDR3 is TGTGCCAGCGGGACAGGGGCTGGCTACACCTTC.

This clonotype has a count of ten or more. The chain employs TRBV4-1 and TRBJ2-1; tentatively, D is TRBD2 (6 bases). The CDR3 is 14 residues long. V lost 0 bases and J lost 10, with 13 bases in between. Germline V gives CDR1 MGHRA, CDR2 YSYEKL. The chain's CDR3 is CASSQDQSGREQFF. The DNA for the CDR3 is TGCGCCAGCAGCCAAGATCAATCAGGGAGGGAGCAGTTCTTC.